The 12 T cell receptor beta chains listed next were all sequenced from one sample in a study of T cells in women clearing cervical HPV infection. TCRdb's copy holds only in-frame clones and misses some; the assay was immunoSEQ multiplex PCR. The sample has around 35,000 clones. Sample: blood buffy coat. All receptors derive from a woman aged 18-70 years with a cervical HPV16 infection that either progressed to CIN3+ or cleared (not recorded which).

Worth noting for this clone: The CDR3 is cut off 3 residues early in the read; its end comes from the germline J gene. The chain couples TRBV6-2 or TRBV6-3 to TRBJ2-1; 10 bases fit TRBD2. V trimming: 7 bases; J trimming: 7 bases; junction bases outside the gene matches: 10. Germline CDR1 MNHEY, CDR2 SVGEGT. The CDR3 loop spans 15 amino acids. The CDR3 loop reads CASISVTSGSNEQFF. The CDR3 bases that were read are TGTGCCAGCATTTCTGTGACTAGCGGGTCTAATGAG.

As regards this clone: The read is 3 residues too short to cover the CDR3 end, so that end is filled in from the germline J gene. The rearrangement uses TRBV7-2 and TRBJ2-4; 7 positions match TRBD2. The length of the CDR3 is 12 residues. Looked up from germline, CDR1 is SGHTA and CDR2 is FQGNSA. The CDR3 loop reads CASSRGESGQYF. The CDR3 DNA, read in part, is TGTGCCAGCAGCCGGGGGGAGTCTGGT.

Details on this clone: Read coverage stops 3 residues before the CDR3 terminus; the germline J gene supplies the remainder. The chain uses TRBV5-1 and TRBJ1-6; perhaps TRBD1 as D (5 bases). The CDR3 totals 14 residues. Trimming removed 0 bases from V and 6 bases from J, with 7 bases in between. Germline values: CDR1 SGHRS, CDR2 YFSETQ. Here the CDR3 reads CASSLGQSNSPLHF. Incomplete CDR3 DNA: TGCGCCAGCAGCTTGGGACAGAGTAATTCACCC.

In the case of this clone: Read coverage stops 3 residues before the CDR3 terminus; the germline J gene supplies the remainder. The chain has TRBV20-1 and TRBJ2-1; 7 nucleotides match TRBD2. The CDR3 covers 17 residues. In germline, CDR1 is DFQATT, CDR2 SNEGSKA (reference sequence). Trimming removed 1 base from V and 3 bases from J; junction bases left unmatched: 12. The CDR3 sequence: CSARALAEKGDYNEQFF. Incomplete CDR3 DNA: TGCAGTGCTAGAGCTCTAGCGGAGAAAGGGGACTACAATGAG.

As concerns this clone: The CDR3 end falls 3 residues outside the read, so it is completed with the germline J gene. This chain links TRBV19 with TRBJ2-3; 13 positions match TRBD2. This CDR3 has 19 amino acids. Germline V lookup: CDR1 LNHDA, CDR2 SQIVND (reference sequence). V dropped 3 bases and J dropped 4; count of bases not matched to a gene: 13. Partial CDR3 DNA: TGTGCCAGTAGTATTAGGCAGGGGCGGACTAGCGGGAGCCCAGATACG. Amino acids: CASSIRQGRTSGSPDT. The full CDR3 reads CASSIRQGRTSGSPDTQYF.

Of note for this clone: The read is 3 residues too short to cover the CDR3 end, so that end is filled in from the germline J gene. The chain carries TRBV20-1 and TRBJ2-6; D is possibly TRBD1 (6 bases). The CDR3 consists of 14 residues. Germline V CDR1 and CDR2: DFQATT, SNEGSKA (reference sequence). V was cut by 4 bases and J by 2 bases, with 9 bases left in between. Incomplete CDR3 DNA: TGCAGTGCTACCGGGACAACTGGGGCCAACGTC. Protein product: CSATGTTGANV. The full CDR3 protein is CSATGTTGANVLTF.

Turning to this clone: The CDR3 is cut off 3 residues early in the read; its end comes from the germline J gene. This chain joins TRBV5-1 and TRBJ2-2; perhaps TRBD2 as D (5 bases). The V gene lost 2 bases and the J gene lost 6 bases, with 8 bases spanning the gap. Germline CDR1 SGHRS, CDR2 YFSETQ. The CDR3 is 13 amino acids. Partial CDR3 DNA: TGCGCCAGCAGCTTCGGGGAATCCGGGGAG. Translating gives CASSFGESGE. The entire CDR3 reads CASSFGESGELFF. The complete variable domain, with remaining parts taken from reference TRBV5-1 and TRBJ2-2, reads KAGVTQTPRYLIKTRGQQVTLSCSPISGHRSVSWYQQTPGQGLQFLFEYFSETQRNKGNFPGRFSGRQFSNSRSEMNVSTLELGDSALYLCASSFGESGELFFGEGSRLTVL.

As concerns this clone: Sequencing ends 3 residues short of the CDR3 end; the germline J gene provides the rest. The chain couples TRBV20-1 to TRBJ2-7; 7 bases are shared with TRBD2. Germline lookup yields CDR1 DFQATT and CDR2 SNEGSKA (reference sequence). Trimming at V came to 6 bases and at J to 4 bases, leaving 12 bases not matched to a gene. The CDR3 runs 14 residues. The CDR3 region is CSAQRLLAEYEQYF. CDR3 DNA (partial): TGCAGTGCCCAGAGGCTTCTAGCGGAGTACGAG.

Notes on this clone: The sequence runs out 3 residues before the end of the CDR3; the remainder is reconstructed from the germline J gene. The V call is TRBV10-1, the J call TRBJ2-3; 12 positions match TRBD1. The CDR3 loop spans 15 amino acids. Germline CDR1 and CDR2: WNHNN and SYGVQD (reference sequence). The part of the CDR3 DNA that was read is TGCGCCAGCAGCGAGGGACAGGGGGCGCGAGAGACG. It yields the protein CASSEGQGARET. The entire CDR3 sequence reads CASSEGQGARETQYF.

About this clone itself: The missing CDR3 end, 3 residues past where the read stops, is filled in from the germline J gene. The chain links TRBV19 to TRBJ2-1, with TRBD2 matching 8 bases. Trimming cost V 3 bases and J 4 bases; bases outside gene matches: 5. The CDR3 contains 15 residues. Germline V gene lookup returns CDR1 LNHDA and CDR2 SQIVND (reference sequence). Partial CDR3 DNA: TGTGCCAGTAGTATCTTGCGGGGGGAGTACAATGAG. It encodes CASSILRGEYNE. The full CDR3 protein reads CASSILRGEYNEQFF. Complete variable domain (other parts from reference TRBV19 and TRBJ2-1): DGGITQSPKYLFRKEGQNVTLSCEQNLNHDAMYWYRQDPGQGLRLIYYSQIVNDFQKGDIAEGYSVSREKKESFPLTVTSAQKNPTAFYLCASSILRGEYNEQFFGPGTRLTVL.

Of note for this clone: The read falls 3 residues short of the CDR3 end, and the missing part is taken from the germline J gene. Other DNA sequences in the sample encode the same CDR3. The chain has TRBV2 and TRBJ1-3; TRBD1 matches 8 bases. V was clipped by 7 bases and J by 0 bases; unmatched bases: 5. Germline CDR1 is SNHLY and CDR2 is FYNNEI. There are 15 residues in the CDR3. The sequenced part of the CDR3 DNA is TGTGCCAGCACTCGGACAGGGAACTCTGGAAACACC. Its translation is CASTRTGNSGNT. The whole CDR3 protein reads CASTRTGNSGNTIYF.

Details on this clone: The CDR3 is cut off 3 residues early in the read; its end comes from the germline J gene. Other DNA sequences in this sample translate to the same CDR3. The V call is TRBV20-1, the J call TRBJ2-7, with 7 bases fitting TRBD2. V was pared by 6 bases and J by 0 bases, with 5 bases of the junction left unmatched. From germline, CDR1 is DFQATT and CDR2 SNEGSKA (reference sequence). The CDR3 covers 13 residues. The CDR3 is CSADGGSSYEQYF. The sequenced part of the CDR3 DNA is TGCAGTGCGGACGGGGGGAGCTCCTACGAG.